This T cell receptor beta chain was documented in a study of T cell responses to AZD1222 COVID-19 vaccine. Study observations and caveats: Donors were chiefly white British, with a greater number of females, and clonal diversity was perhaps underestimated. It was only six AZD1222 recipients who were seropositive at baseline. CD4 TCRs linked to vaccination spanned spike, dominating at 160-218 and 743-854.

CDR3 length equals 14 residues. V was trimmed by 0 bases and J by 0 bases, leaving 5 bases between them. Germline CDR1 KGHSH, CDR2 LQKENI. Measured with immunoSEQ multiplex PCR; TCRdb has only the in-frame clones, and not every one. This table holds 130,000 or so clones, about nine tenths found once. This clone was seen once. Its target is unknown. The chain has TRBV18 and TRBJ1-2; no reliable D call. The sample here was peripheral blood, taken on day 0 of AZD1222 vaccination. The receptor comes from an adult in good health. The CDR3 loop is CASSPPVSNYGYTF. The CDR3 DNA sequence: TGTGCCAGCTCACCACCCGTGTCTAACTATGGCTACACCTTC.